This entry is about one TCR beta chain. What it binds is not known. This record comes from a study of cytomegalovirus exposure and HLA in healthy donors. Points from the study as a whole: First-cohort TCR clusters were later found to tend to co-occur in the 90 to 150 validation repertoires.

Here immunoSEQ multiplex PCR was the method, and the copy in TCRdb shows in-frame clones only, minus some. In the table there are 150,000 to 200,000 clones, around 89% of which are singletons. V lost 6 bases and J 4 bases, leaving 13 bases between the germline ends. The CDR3 spans 13 residues. The germline gives CDR1 MNHNS, CDR2 SASEGT. The TCR sequence derives from a man in his late teens or twenties in good health and CMV-seronegative. What was sequenced was PBMCs. The rearrangement joins TRBV6-1 to TRBJ2-7, with D hard to call. CDR3 loop: CASRKERNYEQYF. The CDR3 coding sequence is TGTGCCAGCAGAAAGGAGCGAAATTACGAGCAGTACTTC.